The 21 T cell receptor beta chains given below trace back to one sample, sequenced in a study of CD8+ T cells in alopecia areata. Once RNA had been extracted, it was reverse transcribed into cDNA to act as the sequencing template. TCRdb's copy holds only in-frame clones and misses some; the assay was immunoSEQ multiplex PCR. The table shows around 300,000 clones, with roughly 60% occurring only once. Treatment noted: oral pan-JAK inhibitor, 5-10 mg twice daily. The sample was CD4+ T cells sorted from blood, taken at week 52, from a patient treated with tofacitinib. All receptors come from a human donor with alopecia areata.

This clone showed up just a few times. V gene TRBV10-3 combines with J gene TRBJ2-1; possible D gene TRBD1, 6 bases. Germline CDR1 reads ENHRY; CDR2 reads SYGVKD. Trimming took 8 bases from V and 8 from J, leaving 16 bases between them. The CDR3 spans 13 residues. Here the CDR3 reads CAIRAAQGDEQFF. The CDR3 DNA reads as TGTGCCATCCGGGCGGCACAGGGCGATGAGCAGTTCTTC.

As for this clone: This specimen includes other DNA sequences encoding the same CDR3. For the CDR3, the DNA is TGCAGCGTTGAAGATGGGGTGGATACGCAGTATTTT. Translated, it gives CSVEDGVDTQYF. This chain connects TRBV29-1 to TRBJ2-3; no firm D call. Germline-derived CDR1 and CDR2 are SQVTM and ANQGSEA. The CDR3 is 12 amino acids. V was pared by 0 bases and J by 6 bases, with 7 bases between.

The V and J genes are TRBV4-3 and TRBJ2-7; D unresolved. CDR3 size: 14 residues. V dropped 1 base and J dropped 3 bases, with 10 bases sitting between them. Germline lookup yields CDR1 LGHNA and CDR2 YSLEER. Here the CDR3 reads CASSQAGRLYEQYF. The CDR3 DNA reads as TGCGCCAGCAGCCAAGCGGGCCGTCTCTACGAGCAGTACTTC.

The gene calls are TRBV5-1 and TRBJ2-3; D call uncertain. Germline CDR1 reads SGHRS; CDR2 reads YFSETQ. The CDR3 is made up of 14 amino acids. V lost 0 bases and J 1 base, leaving 6 bases between the germline ends. The CDR3 spells CASSLDVGTDTQYF. The CDR3 region has the DNA TGCGCCAGCAGCTTGGACGTGGGCACAGATACGCAGTATTTT.

The chain uses TRBV7-9 and TRBJ1-4; the D is unclear. Germline V gene sequence: CDR1 SEHNR, CDR2 FQNEAQ (reference sequence). The CDR3 is 13 amino acids. The germline V and J ends were trimmed by 4 bases and 8 bases, with 11 bases remaining between them. Written as DNA, the CDR3 is TGTGCCAGCAGCTCCATAACTCAGGAAAAACTGTTTTTT. Amino acid sequence: CASSSITQEKLFF.

The V and J genes are TRBV7-9 and TRBJ1-6; 10 bases agree with TRBD1. Germline V gene sequence: CDR1 SEHNR, CDR2 FQNEAQ (reference sequence). J was trimmed by 8 bases and V by 4 bases; bases with no gene match: 8. The CDR3 totals 16 residues. The CDR3 spells CASSSRRDRGHSPLHF. The DNA for the CDR3 is TGTGCCAGCAGCTCCCGCCGGGACAGGGGACATTCACCCCTCCACTTT. Full variable domain (remainder filled in from reference TRBV7-9 and TRBJ1-6): DTGVSQNPRHKITKRGQNVTFRCDPISEHNRLYWYRQTLGQGPEFLTYFQNEAQLEKSRLLSDRFSAERPKGSFSTLEIQRTEQGDSAMYLCASSSRRDRGHSPLHFGNGTRLTVT.

The rearrangement uses TRBV7-8 and TRBJ2-7; 7 bases agree with TRBD1. Germline CDR1 is SGHVS and CDR2 is FQNEAQ. This CDR3 comprises 14 residues. The ends lost 4 bases at V and 3 bases at J; junction bases unmatched: 6. The CDR3 spells CASSSTGSGYEQYF. The CDR3, as DNA: TGTGCCAGCAGCTCGACAGGGTCGGGCTACGAGCAGTACTTC.

The chain carries TRBV29-1 and TRBJ1-1; a weak D match, TRBD1 (6 bases). The CDR3 contains 14 residues. Trimming removed 6 bases from V and 1 base from J, with 15 bases in between. Germline assignment: CDR1 SQVTM and CDR2 ANQGSEA. CDR3 amino acids: CSVGGRPPNTEAFF. The DNA of the CDR3 is TGCAGCGTCGGGGGGCGCCCCCCGAACACTGAAGCTTTCTTT.

This clone was found a few times. This chain connects TRBV4-1 to TRBJ1-4, with TRBD1 matching over 8 bases. With V trimmed by 6 bases and J by 6 bases, 3 bases remained unmatched. Per germline, CDR1 MGHRA and CDR2 YSYEKL. The CDR3 loop spans 13 amino acids. The CDR3 here is CASSDRGYEKLFF. The CDR3, as DNA: TGCGCCAGCAGTGACAGGGGTTATGAAAAACTGTTTTTT.

V gene TRBV14 combines with J gene TRBJ2-5; D not certain. V lost 2 bases and J 0 bases, leaving 10 bases between the germline ends. Germline CDR1 is SGHDN and CDR2 is FVKESK. This CDR3 comprises 15 residues. CDR3: CASSQILEYQETQYF. The CDR3 bases are TGTGCCAGCAGCCAAATTTTGGAATACCAAGAGACCCAGTACTTC.

This clone showed up just a few times. CDR3 sequence: CAISEPGARETQYF. The DNA of the CDR3 is TGTGCCATCAGTGAGCCCGGCGCTCGGGAGACCCAGTACTTC. This chain joins TRBV10-3 and TRBJ2-5, with no clear D. The CDR3 contains 14 residues. Looked up from germline, CDR1 is ENHRY and CDR2 is SYGVKD. The V and J ends lost 2 bases and 5 bases respectively, with 12 bases between them.

Note on this clone: The junction departs from germline at one end; a sequencing error may be responsible. This chain's CDR3 is CATGTGWNSPLLF. The DNA of the CDR3 is TGTGCCACAGGGACAGGGTGGAATTCACCCCTCCTCTTT. The J gene is TRBJ1-6, the V gene TRBV6-5, with 9 bases fitting TRBD1. The CDR3 runs to 13 residues. The germline gives CDR1 MNHEY, CDR2 SVGAGI.

This clone is a singleton in its sample. The chain links TRBV29-1 to TRBJ2-3, with 16 bases matching TRBD2. The CDR3 is made up of 18 amino acids. Germline V lookup: CDR1 SQVTM, CDR2 ANQGSEA. V trimming: 6 bases; J trimming: 3 bases; junction bases outside the gene matches: 12. The chain's CDR3 is CSVVGTSGGAMRTDTQYF. DNA of the CDR3: TGCAGCGTAGTCGGGACTAGCGGGGGGGCCATGAGAACAGATACGCAGTATTTT.

At least ten counts were recorded for this clone. The J gene is TRBJ1-2, the V gene TRBV14, with TRBD1 identical over 9 bases. Looked up from germline, CDR1 is SGHDN and CDR2 is FVKESK. There are 15 residues in the CDR3. Trimming removed 3 bases from V and 4 bases from J; junction bases left unmatched: 6. CDR3 residues: CASSHKDRGPYGYTF. The CDR3 nucleotides are TGTGCCAGCAGCCACAAGGACAGGGGCCCCTATGGCTACACCTTC.

The chain employs TRBV5-6 and TRBJ1-5; possible D gene TRBD1, 5 bases. The germline V gene encodes CDR1 SGHDT and CDR2 YYEEEE. This CDR3 has 14 residues. V was cut by 4 bases and J by 9 bases, with 17 bases left in between. This CDR3 reads CASSPGRGSGPQHF. CDR3 coding DNA: TGTGCCAGCAGCCCGGGGCGGGGATCAGGGCCCCAGCATTTT.

This chain uses TRBV10-3 with TRBJ2-5; 9 bases fit TRBD1. V lost 0 bases and J lost 5; bases outside the gene matches: 4. The CDR3 length is 15 residues. Germline CDR1 is ENHRY and CDR2 is SYGVKD. Written as DNA, the CDR3 is TGTGCCATCAGTGAGTCCAACAGGGGGCAGGAGACCCAGTACTTC. Protein sequence: CAISESNRGQETQYF.

V is TRBV5-6 and J is TRBJ1-1; a possible D gene is TRBD1 (6 bases). The CDR3 contains 12 residues. Between the trimmed V and J ends, which lost 4 bases and 8 bases, there was a span of 12 bases. Per germline, CDR1 SGHDT and CDR2 YYEEEE. The CDR3 nucleotides are TGTGCCAGCAGCCCTCCGGGACAAGAAGCTTTCTTT. This codes for CASSPPGQEAFF.

The V gene is TRBV2, the J gene TRBJ1-2; D unclear. The CDR3 length is 12 residues. Looked up from germline, CDR1 is SNHLY and CDR2 is FYNNEI. The V gene lost 0 bases and the J gene lost 4 bases, with 3 bases spanning the gap. CDR3: CASSEATYGYTF. The DNA for the CDR3 is TGTGCCAGCAGTGAAGCAACCTATGGCTACACCTTC.

The chain is built from TRBV7-2 and TRBJ2-1; 8 nucleotides align to TRBD2. Germline CDR1 SGHTA, CDR2 FQGNSA. The trim removed 1 base at V and 8 bases at J, leaving 16 bases unmatched. The CDR3 is 18 residues long. The CDR3, as DNA: TGTGCCAGCAGCTTAGTCTCGAGAAGCGGGGGTCTCAGGGATGAGCAGTTCTTC. Translated, it gives CASSLVSRSGGLRDEQFF. Using reference TRBV7-2 and TRBJ2-1 for the parts outside the CDR3, the full variable domain is GAGVSQSPSNKVTEKGKDVELRCDPISGHTALYWYRQSLGQGLEFLIYFQGNSAPDKSGLPSDRFSAERTGGSVSTLTIQRTQQEDSAVYLCASSLVSRSGGLRDEQFFGPGTRLTVL.

The chain has TRBV6-5 and TRBJ2-5, with TRBD2 matching 10 bases. V gave up 0 bases and J gave up 3 bases; unmatched junction bases: 1. This CDR3 is 15 amino acids long. The germline CDR1 and CDR2 sequences are MNHEY and SVGAGI. The CDR3 reads CASSYSGTSEETQYF. CDR3 in DNA: TGTGCCAGCAGTTACTCAGGGACTAGCGAAGAGACCCAGTACTTC.

The chain couples TRBV14 to TRBJ2-3, with 9 bases fitting TRBD1. Trimming cost V 0 bases and J 1 base; bases outside gene matches: 11. The CDR3 runs 19 residues. CDR1 and CDR2 (germline): SGHDN, FVKESK. The chain's CDR3 is CASSQEVPGTGYGTDTQYF. In DNA, the CDR3 is TGTGCCAGCAGCCAAGAAGTCCCCGGGACAGGGTATGGCACAGATACGCAGTATTTT.